Listed below are T cell receptor beta chains from one sample, sequenced in a study of robustness of blood B and T cell sequencing. TCRdb redid the calling of the PCR reads with MiXCR, one entry per CDR3 protein. The data hold thousands of distinct CDR3 sequences, with approximately 53% observed a single time. Sample: peripheral blood. The origin of the receptors is a human donor in good health. Both conserved end residues are trimmed from each CDR3.

j_gene,v_gene,CDR3aa
TRBJ1-2,TRBV10-3,AIRWTGGDGYT
TRBJ2-3,TRBV11-3,ASSLGRHSDTQY
TRBJ2-3,TRBV4-2,ASSRAGGFTDTQY
TRBJ2-3,TRBV5-1,ASSLTGDTDTQY
TRBJ1-5,TRBV5-5,ASSFYGTGLFNQPQH
TRBJ2-7,TRBV2,ASSDYSYSYEQY
TRBJ2-4,TRBV20-1,SARGFAKNIQY
TRBJ1-4,TRBV4-1,ASSQDKDGPTGYSSTNEKLF
TRBJ2-7,TRBV7-6,ASSLVPSVSNEQY
TRBJ1-1,TRBV6-5,ASSWTANTEAF
TRBJ2-7,TRBV20-1,SASPGTGSGSYEQY
TRBJ1-1,TRBV3-1,ASSPLRGRVNTEAF
TRBJ2-1,TRBV5-6,ASSRDTTYSYNEQF
TRBJ2-7,TRBV15,AHVGGEQY
TRBJ2-3,TRBV15,ATRAVSSTDTQY
TRBJ2-3,TRBV5-6,ASSRGQGHTDTQY
TRBJ2-1,TRBV2,ASSDRRGGNEQF
TRBJ2-1,TRBV25-1,ASSELGVTYNEQF
TRBJ1-2,TRBV20-1,SARERTGSNYGYT
TRBJ1-2,TRBV5-1,ASSSSDRERHT
TRBJ1-2,TRBV10-3,AISPLDSYGYT
TRBJ1-2,TRBV5-1,ASSSYGHYGYT
TRBJ1-2,TRBV9,ASSVLGQGAWGYT
TRBJ2-7,TRBV5-1,ASTPSSGALNYEQY
TRBJ1-1,TRBV10-3,AAGRGTEAF